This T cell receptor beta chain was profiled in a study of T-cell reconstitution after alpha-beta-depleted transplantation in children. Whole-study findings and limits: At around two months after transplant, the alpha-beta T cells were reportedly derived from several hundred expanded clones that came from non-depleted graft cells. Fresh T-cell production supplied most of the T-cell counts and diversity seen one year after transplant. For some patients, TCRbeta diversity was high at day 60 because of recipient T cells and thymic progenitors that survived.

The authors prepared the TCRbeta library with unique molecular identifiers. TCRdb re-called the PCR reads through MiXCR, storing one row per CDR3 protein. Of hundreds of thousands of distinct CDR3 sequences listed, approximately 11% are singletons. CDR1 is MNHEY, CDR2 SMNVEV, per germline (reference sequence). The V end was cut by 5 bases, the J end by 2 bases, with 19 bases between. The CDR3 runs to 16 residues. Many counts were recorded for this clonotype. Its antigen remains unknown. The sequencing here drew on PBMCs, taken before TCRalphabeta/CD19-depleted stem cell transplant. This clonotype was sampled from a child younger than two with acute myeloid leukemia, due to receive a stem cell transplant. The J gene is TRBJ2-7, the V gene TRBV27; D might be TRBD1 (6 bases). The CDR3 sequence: CASSTNRDKGPYEQYF. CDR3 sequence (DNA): TGTGCCAGCAGTACGAACCGGGACAAGGGGCCCTACGAGCAGTACTTC.